This T cell receptor (beta chain) was recorded in a study of cytomegalovirus exposure and HLA in healthy donors. Across the whole study: About 85 million unique TCRs from HLA-typed donors were held in an early release of data. Ancestry clustering placed 70% to 90% of approximately 420 genotyped donors in the Caucasian-associated cluster. Overall study results and limits: A later analysis found most CMV-associated TCR beta chains apparently HLA-restricted.

The CDR3 is 17 residues long. Looked up from germline, CDR1 is SGHKS and CDR2 is YYEKEE (reference sequence). The junction had 2 bases not matched to a gene; V was cut back by 4 bases and J by 1 base. The PCR was carried out with 60 Vbeta primers and 13 Jbeta primers. The repertoire was sequenced with immunoSEQ multiplex PCR; TCRdb's copy has only in-frame clones and lacks some. The sample includes about 110,000 clones, more than 60% of them seen just once. This clone was picked up a small number of times. Its antigen is still unknown. This TCR was recovered from a man aged 25-40 years in good health and CMV-seropositive. Specimen: PBMCs. The chain has TRBV5-5 and TRBJ2-4; 16 nucleotides match TRBD2. CDR3 in amino acids: CASSGTSGGAAKNIQYF. In nucleotides, the CDR3 is TGTGCCAGCAGCGGGACTAGCGGGGGGGCGGCCAAAAACATTCAGTACTTC.